One sample yielded the 14 T cell receptor beta chains listed below, sequenced in a study of cytomegalovirus exposure and HLA in healthy donors. In the PCR, 60 Vbeta and 13 Jbeta primers were used. Clones were read by immunoSEQ multiplex PCR, and TCRdb kept only the in-frame ones, dropping some. The sample lists about 160,000 clones; around 80% were seen once. Sequenced input: PBMCs. Receptors were obtained from a woman younger than 35 in good health and CMV-seronegative.

This clone was seen only a few times. V and J are TRBV5-4 and TRBJ1-2; D not resolved. V was cut by 2 bases and J by 11 bases, with 16 bases left in between. Germline lookup yields CDR1 SGHNT and CDR2 YYREEE (reference sequence). This CDR3 contains 13 residues. Written as DNA, the CDR3 is TGTGCCAGCAGCTTTCGAAGCCCGCTCGAGTACACCTTC. Encoded protein: CASSFRSPLEYTF.

This chain connects TRBV5-4 to TRBJ2-1; 8 nucleotides match TRBD2. The trim removed 4 bases at V and 11 bases at J, leaving 11 bases unmatched. Germline V CDR1 and CDR2: SGHNT, YYREEE (reference sequence). This CDR3 has 14 amino acids. The CDR3: CASSPIDTSGQQFF. For the CDR3, the DNA is TGTGCCAGCAGCCCCATCGATACTAGCGGACAGCAGTTCTTC.

This chain links TRBV6-5 with TRBJ2-3, with D possibly TRBD1 on 5 matching bases. V lost 2 bases to trimming and J lost 2 bases, with 11 bases between them. The CDR3 loop spans 15 amino acids. Germline V gene data show CDR1 as MNHEY and CDR2 as SVGAGI. CDR3 DNA sequence: TGTGCCAGCAGTTACAGGGGCCATTACACAGATACGCAGTATTTT. Amino acid sequence: CASSYRGHYTDTQYF.

This sequence joins TRBV2 and TRBJ1-6; tentatively, D is TRBD1 (5 bases). V was trimmed by 9 bases and J by 10 bases, leaving 19 bases between them. Germline V CDR1 and CDR2: SNHLY, FYNNEI. The CDR3 is 14 amino acids. This CDR3 is CASSGLRGRSPLHF. In DNA, the CDR3 is TGTGCCAGTTCGGGACTTCGGGGGAGATCACCCCTCCACTTT.

The genes are TRBV5-6 and TRBJ2-3; 9 bases line up with TRBD1. V dropped 3 bases and J dropped 1; count of bases not matched to a gene: 12. The CDR3 loop spans 18 amino acids. The germline V gene has CDR1 SGHDT and CDR2 YYEEEE. CDR3 nucleotide sequence: TGTGCCAGCAGCTCCATCAAAAGGGACAGGGTCGGCACAGATACGCAGTATTTT. Its protein product is CASSSIKRDRVGTDTQYF.

The gene calls are TRBV27 and TRBJ1-5, with 8 nucleotides matching TRBD1. CDR3 length: 13 residues. Germline CDR1 is MNHEY and CDR2 is SMNVEV (reference sequence). The ends lost 4 bases at V and 9 bases at J; junction bases unmatched: 5. Here the CDR3 reads CASSSRTGRPQHF. The CDR3 region has the DNA TGTGCCAGCAGTTCGCGGACAGGGAGGCCCCAGCATTTT.

This clone was seen a single time. V and J are TRBV19 and TRBJ1-5, with TRBD1 matching 7 bases. CDR1 and CDR2 (germline): LNHDA, SQIVND (reference sequence). CDR3 length: 17 amino acids. Trimming cost V 3 bases and J 2 bases; bases outside gene matches: 10. DNA of the CDR3: TGTGCCAGTAGTATGAGACAGGGTTTAGGTGGCAATCAGCCCCAGCATTTT. Protein sequence: CASSMRQGLGGNQPQHF.

This chain links TRBV7-2 with TRBJ2-7, with 9 bases fitting TRBD2. The CDR3 is made up of 15 amino acids. The V segment lost 5 bases and the J segment 3 bases; nucleotides outside the gene matches: 8. In germline, CDR1 is SGHTA, CDR2 FQGNSA. This CDR3 reads CASSLLAGIGYEQYF. In DNA form, the CDR3 reads TGTGCCAGCAGCCTTCTAGCGGGAATCGGCTACGAGCAGTACTTC.

This clone was counted only a few times. This chain connects TRBV6-5 to TRBJ2-5, with 7 bases matching TRBD1. CDR1 and CDR2 (germline): MNHEY, SVGAGI. The CDR3 consists of 15 residues. V shed 0 bases and J 2 bases; nucleotides not matched to a gene: 3. CDR3 DNA: TGTGCCAGCAGTTACTCGGGACAGTTGCAAGAGACCCAGTACTTC. Translating gives CASSYSGQLQETQYF.

V gene TRBV6-6 combines with J gene TRBJ1-1; perhaps TRBD1 as D (5 bases). Trimming removed 5 bases at V and 6 bases at J, with 16 bases between. Germline-derived CDR1 and CDR2 are MNHNY and SVGAGI (reference sequence). The CDR3 has 14 amino acids. The CDR3 bases are TGTGCCAGCAGTGTCAGGGATTCAAAGGCTGAAGCTTTCTTT. Encoded protein: CASSVRDSKAEAFF.

This chain uses TRBV5-6 with TRBJ2-3; maybe TRBD1 (6 bases). CDR3 length: 12 residues. V lost 7 bases and J 3 bases, leaving 9 bases between the germline ends. Per germline, CDR1 SGHDT and CDR2 YYEEEE. CDR3 amino acids: CASGRGTDTQYF. CDR3 in DNA: TGTGCCAGCGGCAGGGGTACAGATACGCAGTATTTT.

The rearrangement uses TRBV7-6 and TRBJ1-5; 9 bases fit TRBD1. V shed 4 bases, J shed 6 bases, and the junction held 7 bases outside the gene matches. From germline, CDR1 is SGHVS and CDR2 FNYEAQ. The CDR3 loop spans 15 amino acids. This CDR3 reads CASSSETGGRQPQHF. The CDR3 bases are TGTGCCAGCAGCTCTGAGACAGGGGGACGTCAGCCCCAGCATTTT.

This chain connects TRBV28 to TRBJ2-3, with 9 bases identical to TRBD2. Germline values: CDR1 MDHEN, CDR2 SYDVKM. The CDR3 is 16 amino acids. J gave up 6 bases and V 3 bases, and 10 bases lay outside the gene matches. The CDR3: CASSFVGGRAGDTQYF. In nucleotides, the CDR3 is TGTGCCAGCAGTTTCGTTGGCGGGAGGGCCGGGGATACGCAGTATTTT. The whole variable domain, remainder taken from reference TRBV28 and TRBJ2-3, is DVKVTQSSRYLVKRTGEKVFLECVQDMDHENMFWYRQDPGLGLRLIYFSYDVKMKEKGDIPEGYSVSREKKERFSLILESASTNQTSMYLCASSFVGGRAGDTQYFGPGTRLTVL.

The chain carries TRBV28 and TRBJ2-1; no reliable D call. The germline V gene has CDR1 MDHEN and CDR2 SYDVKM. CDR3 size: 12 residues. V gave up 6 bases and J gave up 7 bases, with 10 bases separating them. The DNA for the CDR3 is TGTGCCAGCAGGCCTAGTTGGAATGAGCAGTTCTTC. Amino acids: CASRPSWNEQFF.